The 28 T cell receptor beta chains listed next were all sequenced from one sample in a study of shared clonotypes between healthy human individuals. The table came from immunoSEQ multiplex PCR; TCRdb's copy has only in-frame clones and leaves some out. This sample has hundreds of thousands of clones; around three quarters occur once, and the top ten carry approximately 12%. The specimen sequenced was PBMCs. The receptors originated from a woman aged 40-49 years in good health. Some clones in this sample may be carry-over from other donors' samples.

The V gene is TRBV14, the J gene TRBJ1-4; the D is unclear. This CDR3 is built from 15 residues. CDR1 is SGHDN, CDR2 FVKESK, per germline. With 4 bases removed from V and 10 bases from J, the gap between germline ends came to 19 bases. The CDR3, as DNA: TGTGCCAGCAGCCCAGCAATACAGCACGGCCGAAAACTGTTTTTT. This encodes CASSPAIQHGRKLFF.

The CDR3 region has the DNA TGTGCCAGCGAAGGGCAGGGGCCCTACGAGCAGTACTTC. This translates into CASEGQGPYEQYF. The genes are TRBV18 and TRBJ2-7, with a possible D match to TRBD1 (6 bases). Germline CDR1 reads KGHSH; CDR2 reads LQKENI. The CDR3 runs 13 residues. Trimming removed 8 bases at V and 2 bases at J, with 13 bases between.

The chain carries TRBV2 and TRBJ2-1, with D perhaps matching TRBD2 (6 bases). The CDR3 totals 14 residues. Per germline, CDR1 SNHLY and CDR2 FYNNEI. V lost 5 bases to trimming and J lost 7 bases, with 15 bases between them. The CDR3 loop is CASSTTGTGNEQFF. CDR3 DNA: TGTGCCAGCAGTACAACCGGGACTGGGAATGAGCAGTTCTTC.

The chain carries TRBV5-4 and TRBJ1-4; no firm D call. The germline gives CDR1 SGHNT, CDR2 YYREEE (reference sequence). This CDR3 region has 13 residues. V lost 2 bases and J 5 bases, leaving 7 bases between the germline ends. The CDR3 DNA reads as TGTGCCAGCAGCTTATCCGTAAATGAAAAACTGTTTTTT. This sequence encodes CASSLSVNEKLFF.

The CDR3 DNA reads as TGTGCCAGCAGTTTAGGTCCACTTCCCTACGAGCAGTACTTC. Protein sequence: CASSLGPLPYEQYF. V is TRBV28 and J is TRBJ2-7; D uncertain. This CDR3 region has 14 residues. V was trimmed by 2 bases and J by 2 bases, leaving 10 bases between them. The germline gives CDR1 MDHEN, CDR2 SYDVKM.

The chain combines TRBV5-4 with TRBJ2-5; the match to TRBD2 covers 10 bases. CDR3 length equals 15 residues. In germline, CDR1 is SGHNT, CDR2 YYREEE (reference sequence). V gave up 4 bases and J gave up 6 bases; unmatched junction bases: 9. CDR3 sequence: CASSQVLAGAKTQYF. DNA for the CDR3: TGTGCCAGCAGCCAAGTTCTAGCGGGAGCAAAGACCCAGTACTTC.

The chain uses TRBV9 and TRBJ2-5; D unclear. Germline V gene lookup returns CDR1 SGDLS and CDR2 YYNGEE. The V end lost 1 base, the J end lost 4 bases, and 11 bases lay between the germline ends. CDR3 length: 14 residues. CDR3 sequence (DNA): TGTGCCAGCAGCGTAAGCCAGGTGGGAGAGACCCAGTACTTC. Translating it yields CASSVSQVGETQYF.

A few counts support this clone. This sequence joins TRBV11-2 and TRBJ2-2; D is undetermined. CDR1 is SGHAT, CDR2 FQNNGV, per germline. The V end was cut by 5 bases, the J end by 0 bases, with 10 bases between. This CDR3 has 15 residues. The CDR3 region has the DNA TGTGCCAGCAGCCAACACCTCGCGAACACCGGGGAGCTGTTTTTT. It codes for CASSQHLANTGELFF.

The chain uses TRBV9 and TRBJ1-1, with D uncertain. The CDR3 is 15 residues long. The germline V and J ends were trimmed by 0 bases and 0 bases, with 9 bases remaining between them. Germline CDR1 SGDLS, CDR2 YYNGEE. The CDR3 sequence is CASSVAGFMNTEAFF. DNA for the CDR3: TGTGCCAGCAGCGTAGCGGGTTTCATGAACACTGAAGCTTTCTTT.

This clone has only a few counts. The chain links TRBV29-1 to TRBJ2-5; the D gene is possibly TRBD1 (6 bases). The CDR3 spans 14 residues. Trimming shortened V by 1 base and J by 2 bases, and 11 bases separated the two germline ends. From germline, CDR1 is SQVTM and CDR2 ANQGSEA. CDR3 nucleotides: TGCAGCGTTGAAGGGACAGCGTGGCAAGAGACCCAGTACTTC. Translating it yields CSVEGTAWQETQYF.

CDR3 amino acids: CASSFGLAGSTDTQYF. Here the CDR3 DNA reads TGTGCCAGCAGCTTTGGACTAGCGGGGAGCACAGATACGCAGTATTTT. The chain links TRBV5-4 to TRBJ2-3; 12 bases agree with TRBD2. With V trimmed by 2 bases and J by 0 bases, 1 base remained unmatched. Germline lookup yields CDR1 SGHNT and CDR2 YYREEE (reference sequence). There are 16 residues in the CDR3. Variable domain in full (rest from reference TRBV5-4 and TRBJ2-3): ETGVTQSPTHLIKTRGQQVTLRCSSQSGHNTVSWYQQALGQGPQFIFQYYREEENGRGNFPPRFSGLQFPNYSSELNVNALELDDSALYLCASSFGLAGSTDTQYFGPGTRLTVL.

This chain joins TRBV2 and TRBJ2-5; 12 nucleotides align to TRBD2. Germline CDR1 is SNHLY and CDR2 is FYNNEI. The V and J ends lost 6 bases and 1 base, in that order; junction bases with no gene match: 3. This CDR3 region has 15 residues. For the CDR3, the DNA is TGTGCCAGCAGGCCGACTAGCGGGGGCCAAGAGACCCAGTACTTC. Translation gives CASRPTSGGQETQYF.

This chain uses TRBV2 with TRBJ1-2; 8 nucleotides match TRBD1. The CDR3 extends over 14 amino acids. Trimming cost V 7 bases and J 4 bases; bases outside gene matches: 8. From germline, CDR1 is SNHLY and CDR2 FYNNEI. The CDR3: CASKARTGFYGYTF. The CDR3, as DNA: TGTGCCAGCAAGGCCCGGACAGGGTTCTATGGCTACACCTTC.

J is TRBJ2-1 and V is TRBV9; 11 bases agree with TRBD1. The CDR3 covers 14 residues. Germline trimming cut 2 bases from V and 7 bases from J; bases unmatched to any gene: 2. Germline-derived CDR1 and CDR2 are SGDLS and YYNGEE. CDR3 loop: CASSVGTGGNEQFF. Written as DNA, the CDR3 is TGTGCCAGCAGCGTCGGGACAGGGGGGAATGAGCAGTTCTTC.

The chain joins TRBV7-2 to TRBJ2-7; 14 nucleotides match TRBD2. Germline V lookup: CDR1 SGHTA, CDR2 FQGNSA. The length of the CDR3 is 16 residues. V lost 3 bases to trimming and J lost 2 bases; unmatched junction nucleotides: 3. This CDR3 reads CASSFGLAGGTYEQYF. CDR3 in DNA: TGTGCCAGCAGCTTTGGACTAGCGGGAGGCACCTACGAGCAGTACTTC.

This sequence joins TRBV2 and TRBJ2-1, with 14 bases aligning to TRBD2. The CDR3 is 14 amino acids. V was pared by 9 bases and J by 7 bases, with 5 bases of the junction left unmatched. Germline V gives CDR1 SNHLY, CDR2 FYNNEI. The CDR3 reads CARGLAGGGNEQFF. The CDR3, as DNA: TGTGCCAGAGGACTAGCGGGAGGTGGTAATGAGCAGTTCTTC.

J is TRBJ1-4 and V is TRBV4-3; D unresolved. There are 15 residues in the CDR3. Germline CDR1 LGHNA, CDR2 YSLEER. The V end lost 2 bases, the J end lost 4 bases, and 11 bases lay between the germline ends. The CDR3 loop reads CASSQSLPSNEKLFF. DNA of the CDR3: TGCGCCAGCAGCCAAAGTTTGCCCAGTAATGAAAAACTGTTTTTT.

CDR3 in amino acids: CASSEARGAGNTIYF. CDR3 DNA sequence: TGTGCCAGCAGTGAAGCGCGGGGGGCTGGAAACACCATATATTTT. J is TRBJ1-3 and V is TRBV6-1, with D possibly being TRBD1 (5 bases). Trimming took 0 bases from V and 2 from J, leaving 8 bases between them. Germline CDR1 MNHNS, CDR2 SASEGT. The CDR3 runs 15 residues.

This chain links TRBV5-1 with TRBJ1-3, with a tentative D call TRBD1 (5 bases). V was pared by 0 bases and J by 0 bases, with 7 bases between. The CDR3 has 15 residues. Germline V gene sequence: CDR1 SGHRS, CDR2 YFSETQ. For the CDR3, the DNA is TGCGCCAGCAGCTTGGTGGGGGGCTCTGGAAACACCATATATTTT. Translation gives CASSLVGGSGNTIYF.

This chain links TRBV27 with TRBJ2-7, with 7 positions matching TRBD2. Trimming removed 3 bases from V and 1 base from J; junction bases left unmatched: 6. This CDR3 region has 15 residues. Germline lookup yields CDR1 MNHEY and CDR2 SMNVEV (reference sequence). The CDR3 is CASSLGGRPSYEQYF. The CDR3 DNA sequence: TGTGCCAGCAGTTTGGGCGGGAGACCTTCCTACGAGCAGTACTTC.

With regard to this clone: This may be a read error, as it is one base from a much larger clone. The gene calls are TRBV6-1 and TRBJ1-1; TRBD1 might be the D (5 bases). V was cut by 2 bases and J by 7 bases, with 14 bases left in between. The CDR3 contains 14 residues. Germline assignment: CDR1 MNHNS and CDR2 SASEGT. This CDR3 is CASSELPGSSEAFF. The CDR3 nucleotides read TGTGCCAGCAGTGAACTTCCAGGGAGCAGTGAAGCTTTCTTT.

The chain recombines TRBV27 with TRBJ2-7; 9 nucleotides line up with TRBD2. Germline V gene lookup returns CDR1 MNHEY and CDR2 SMNVEV (reference sequence). V dropped 5 bases and J dropped 2; count of bases not matched to a gene: 4. The CDR3 is 14 residues long. This chain's CDR3 is CASSRIAGAYEQYF. CDR3 DNA: TGTGCCAGCAGTCGCATAGCGGGAGCCTACGAGCAGTACTTC.

The rearrangement joins TRBV7-9 to TRBJ1-5, with 9 bases identical to TRBD1. Trimming took 0 bases from V and 5 from J; bases not matched to a gene: 5. This CDR3 comprises 16 residues. CDR1 and CDR2 from the germline V gene are SEHNR and FQNEAQ (reference sequence). CDR3 nucleotides: TGTGCCAGCAGCTTAGCTTTTACAGGGGGCGATCAGCCCCAGCATTTT. This encodes CASSLAFTGGDQPQHF.

The chain is built from TRBV5-1 and TRBJ1-1; TRBD1 matches at 7 bases. CDR1 is SGHRS, CDR2 YFSETQ, per germline. J lost 1 base, V lost 4 bases, and 13 bases had no gene match. The CDR3 totals 17 residues. The CDR3 DNA follows: TGCGCCAGCAGCCCGAGAGACAGGGCCCAGGGGAACACTGAAGCTTTCTTT. This codes for CASSPRDRAQGNTEAFF.

The chain has TRBV2 and TRBJ2-2; TRBD2 agrees at 8 bases. This CDR3 spans 15 amino acids. The junction had 8 bases not matched to a gene; V was cut back by 6 bases and J by 5 bases. Germline V gene sequence: CDR1 SNHLY, CDR2 FYNNEI. Here the CDR3 DNA reads TGTGCCAGCAGCCCCGGACTAGCCGCTACCGGGGAGCTGTTTTTT. This gives the protein CASSPGLAATGELFF.

The chain joins TRBV10-3 to TRBJ1-3; 9 bases map to TRBD1. V lost 4 bases and J lost 1; bases outside the gene matches: 8. CDR1 and CDR2 (germline): ENHRY, SYGVKD. This CDR3 region has 17 residues. CDR3 loop: CAISGTTGGTSGNTIYF. CDR3 nucleotide sequence: TGTGCCATCAGTGGAACCACAGGGGGCACGTCTGGAAACACCATATATTTT.

The chain links TRBV9 to TRBJ2-6, with TRBD2 identical over 8 bases. The CDR3 consists of 17 residues. The germline gives CDR1 SGDLS, CDR2 YYNGEE. The J segment lost 3 bases and the V segment lost 4 bases, leaving 9 bases of the junction unmatched. The CDR3: CASSPRDLAGGANVLTF. DNA for the CDR3: TGTGCCAGCAGCCCCCGGGACCTAGCGGGTGGGGCCAACGTCCTGACTTTC. The entire variable domain, with the rest obtained from reference TRBV9 and TRBJ2-6, is as follows: DSGVTQTPKHLITATGQRVTLRCSPRSGDLSVYWYQQSLDQGLQFLIQYYNGEERAKGNILERFSAQQFPDLHSELNLSSLELGDSALYFCASSPRDLAGGANVLTFGAGSRLTVL.

J is TRBJ1-2 and V is TRBV18, with TRBD1 matching over 9 bases. The CDR3 has 15 amino acids. The germline V gene has CDR1 KGHSH and CDR2 LQKENI. J lost 4 bases, V lost 2 bases, and 5 bases had no gene match. For the CDR3, the DNA is TGTGCCAGCTCACCATCCGGGACAGGGACCTATGGCTACACCTTC. Translated: CASSPSGTGTYGYTF.